This T cell receptor beta chain was found in a study of blood T cells in healthy people across ages. The CDR3 is 11 residues long. Trimming pared 3 bases from V and 15 bases from J, leaving 13 bases between. Germline CDR1 is SGHRS and CDR2 is YFSETQ. Only a few counts were recorded for this clonotype. A second roughly 6 to 12 cycle PCR used barcoded and J-beta primers. TCRdb ran MiXCR on the 5' RACE reads and lists one entry per CDR3 protein. This sample yields under 2,000,000 distinct CDR3 sequences, of which around half are seen a single time; less than 2.5% belongs to the top ten. The chain joins TRBV5-1 to TRBJ2-1; D tentatively reads TRBD1 or TRBD2 (5 bases each). The clonotype originates from a woman in her forties in good health. Sequencing was performed on blood. Here the CDR3 reads CASSSGTHAFF. DNA of the CDR3: TGCGCCAGCAGCTCCGGGACCCACGCGTTCTTC.